This T cell receptor (beta chain) was recorded in a study of OX40 agonist ivuxolimab in advanced cancers. Clones were read by immunoSEQ multiplex PCR, and TCRdb kept only the in-frame ones, dropping some. Found here are about 79,000 clones, about 90% of them singletons; the top ten hold roughly 9.6%. CDR3 length: 17 amino acids. The ends were cut back, 6 bases at V and 2 bases at J, with 21 bases in the middle. Germline CDR1 MNHEY, CDR2 SMNVEV (reference sequence). The specimen comprised CD4+ or CD8+ T cells sorted from blood, sampled in a trial of the OX40 agonist ivuxolimab. This clonotype originated in an adult with an advanced solid tumor such as melanoma, head and neck, liver or kidney cancer. V gene TRBV27 combines with J gene TRBJ2-3; D is unclear. The CDR3 loop reads CASSPTRFGPNTDTQYF. In DNA form, the CDR3 reads TGTGCCAGCAGCCCTACCAGGTTCGGGCCGAACACAGATACGCAGTATTTT.